The clone carrying this T cell receptor (beta chain) was detected only a few times. What it recognizes is unknown. These data come from a study of T cells after yellow fever vaccination. Study details: Fractions with few cells were prepared using SMART-Seq v4 Ultra Low Input.

Generation of TCR cDNA used 5'RACE template switching (which added a universal primer site and UMIs). MiXCR, run by TCRdb on the 5' RACE reads, gives a single entry per CDR3 protein. This sample has some 560,000 distinct CDR3 sequences, with over 15% found just once. Findings of the study overall: Weaker, the secondary response had a peak occurring faster, on day 5 versus 15. In post-booster samples, most primary-vaccination clones reappeared (approximately 96% CD4, about 91% CD8).

Looked up from germline, CDR1 is SGHVS and CDR2 is FQNEAQ. V was trimmed by 5 bases and J by 10 bases, leaving 17 bases between them. The CDR3 extends over 13 amino acids. The V and J genes are TRBV7-8 and TRBJ1-1, with unresolved D. The origin of this receptor is a man younger than 45 who received the YFV17D yellow fever vaccine. The sequences come from PBMCs, collected 15 days after the yellow fever booster vaccination. In DNA, the CDR3 is TGTGCCAGCAGCACCGGGGTTTCCGGCGGAGCTTTCTTT. As protein: CASSTGVSGGAFF.